The next 9 T cell receptor beta chains were all read from a single sample in a study of T cell changes during pregnancy in multiple sclerosis. TCRdb's copy holds only in-frame clones and misses some; the assay was immunoSEQ multiplex PCR. This table has over 80,000 clones, 90% appearing once. Source: peripheral blood, taken in the second trimester of pregnancy. All receptors come from a female donor in good health, enrolled as a control in a pregnancy study.

The chain employs TRBV27 and TRBJ1-5; D remains ambiguous. The V and J ends lost 3 bases and 5 bases respectively, with 14 bases between them. Germline lookup yields CDR1 MNHEY and CDR2 SMNVEV (reference sequence). This CDR3 comprises 15 residues. In DNA form, the CDR3 reads TGTGCCAGCAGTTTTAAGGGAGTGGGCTATCAGCCCCAGCATTTT. Its protein is CASSFKGVGYQPQHF.

The chain recombines TRBV10-3 with TRBJ1-1; D gene uncertain. The CDR3 length is 13 residues. Germline values: CDR1 ENHRY, CDR2 SYGVKD. The V end was cut by 4 bases, the J end by 4 bases, with 10 bases between. This chain's CDR3 is CAISGRATTEAFF. Here the CDR3 DNA reads TGTGCCATCAGTGGGAGGGCAACCACTGAAGCTTTCTTT.

This chain joins TRBV30 and TRBJ1-4, with D unresolved. The V and J ends lost 0 bases and 4 bases respectively, with 9 bases between them. Germline V gives CDR1 GTSNPN, CDR2 SVGIG (reference sequence). The CDR3 is 14 residues long. DNA of the CDR3: TGTGCCTGGAGTGTCTCCAGGAATAATGAAAAACTGTTTTTT. Its protein is CAWSVSRNNEKLFF.

The chain carries TRBV13 and TRBJ1-3; possibly TRBD1 for D (5 bases). Germline V gene lookup returns CDR1 PRHDT and CDR2 FYEKMQ (reference sequence). The ends were cut back, 7 bases at V and 1 base at J, with 17 bases in the middle. The CDR3 consists of 16 residues. CDR3 sequence: CASTVLGVSSGNTIYF. CDR3 in DNA: TGTGCCAGCACCGTCCTAGGGGTTTCGTCTGGAAACACCATATATTTT.

V usage is TRBV28 and J usage is TRBJ2-7; 8 bases match TRBD1. CDR1 MDHEN and CDR2 SYDVKM come from the germline V gene. The CDR3 contains 14 residues. With V trimmed by 5 bases and J by 3 bases, 6 bases remained unmatched. The CDR3 protein is CASSTPGTGYEQYF. The CDR3 bases are TGTGCCAGCAGTACCCCCGGGACAGGCTACGAGCAGTACTTC.

The gene calls are TRBV6-1 and TRBJ1-2; the D is unclear. Germline CDR1 reads MNHNS; CDR2 reads SASEGT. Trimming shortened V by 5 bases and J by 4 bases, and 17 bases separated the two germline ends. CDR3 size: 15 residues. The CDR3 sequence is CASSPTPGVSYGYTF. CDR3 in DNA: TGTGCCAGCAGTCCTACCCCCGGGGTAAGCTATGGCTACACCTTC.

The V and J genes are TRBV7-2 and TRBJ2-5; D is unresolved. Between the trimmed V and J ends, which lost 1 base and 2 bases, there was a span of 11 bases. The CDR3 totals 15 residues. Germline values: CDR1 SGHTA, CDR2 FQGNSA. CDR3 sequence: CASSLVVGAQETQYF. DNA for the CDR3: TGTGCCAGCAGCTTAGTTGTCGGAGCTCAAGAGACCCAGTACTTC. Supplemented by reference TRBV7-2 and TRBJ2-5, the full variable domain reads GAGVSQSPSNKVTEKGKDVELRCDPISGHTALYWYRQSLGQGLEFLIYFQGNSAPDKSGLPSDRFSAERTGGSVSTLTIQRTQQEDSAVYLCASSLVVGAQETQYFGPGTRLLVL.

V and J are TRBV27 and TRBJ1-2, with 7 bases that match TRBD1. CDR1 and CDR2 from the germline V gene are MNHEY and SMNVEV (reference sequence). This CDR3 has 13 residues. The junction had 7 bases not matched to a gene; V was cut back by 6 bases and J by 6 bases. CDR3 residues: CASSRDSRDGYTF. The CDR3 DNA is TGTGCCAGCAGCCGGGACAGTAGAGATGGCTACACCTTC.

The genes are TRBV5-6 and TRBJ2-7, with 9 nucleotides matching TRBD2. Germline loops: CDR1 SGHDT, CDR2 YYEEEE. The CDR3 contains 16 residues. The V and J ends lost 4 bases and 2 bases, in that order; junction bases with no gene match: 10. In nucleotides, the CDR3 is TGTGCCAGCAGCCGTACTGGAGCGGGAGGCACCTACGAGCAGTACTTC. Its protein is CASSRTGAGGTYEQYF.